The clone carrying this TCR beta chain appeared a single time. The approximately 17-32 mg bulk tissue piece was not sorted before simultaneous RNA and DNA extraction. Sampling targeted five separate regions of each tumor, which included the tumor centre. Each tumor sample had over 75% viable tumor cells. These data come from a study of tumor-infiltrating lymphocytes in primary liver carcinoma. Turning to the study itself: The study obtained roughly 3.5 to 7.13 million productive TCRbeta reads per sample, similar across tissue types.

Germline V gene sequence: CDR1 SGHAT, CDR2 FQDESV (reference sequence). The CDR3 sequence is 17 residues long. V shed 5 bases and J 11 bases; nucleotides not matched to a gene: 14. The input was about 490 ng total RNA; TCR beta cDNA was made from it with a constant-region primer. Libraries of TCR beta came from three nested multiplex PCR rounds with slightly modified ARM-PCR. Rounds one and two of PCR, each of 10 to 11 cycles, were primed with TRBV1-TRBV30 forward primers and a C-beta reverse primer. MiXCR, run by TCRdb on the multiplex PCR reads, gives a single entry per CDR3 protein. The sample has roughly 50,000 distinct CDR3 sequences, about 70% seen once.

The TCR originated in a man aged 40-55 years with primary liver carcinoma and hepatitis B virus infection. The source material was liver tumor tissue from sampling region 2. Regarding subset: tumor region T2, inferior pole. The V call is TRBV11-1, the J call TRBJ2-1, with 14 bases aligning to TRBD2. CDR3 residues: CASSLGLAGEVDNKQFF. As DNA, the CDR3 is TGTGCCAGCAGCCTGGGACTAGCGGGAGAGGTTGACAACAAGCAGTTCTTC.